These 28 T cell receptor beta chains were sequenced from one sample in a study of spatial heterogeneity in lung cancer. Stated time point: sample taken at primary tumor resection. Their recognized antigens are unknown. Study-wide findings and caveats: Expanded intratumoral alpha and beta TCR counts tracked tumor mutation counts.

Each CDR3 protein gets one entry after TCRdb re-called the 5' RACE reads with MiXCR. The data hold 20,000 to 30,000 distinct CDR3 sequences, with 8.8% observed a single time. Here the sequenced sample was lung tumor tissue, taken at surgery. Receptors originate from a male donor with early-stage non-small cell lung cancer.

V and J are TRBV18 and TRBJ2-2; TRBD1 is a possible D gene (6 bases). The germline gives CDR1 KGHSH, CDR2 LQKENI. This CDR3 has 13 residues. V dropped 5 bases and J dropped 6 bases, with 10 bases sitting between them. In nucleotides, the CDR3 is TGTGCCAGCTCAGATCGACAGGCCGGGGAGCTGTTTTTT. It specifies CASSDRQAGELFF.

In its sample, this clonotype was seen a few times. The gene calls are TRBV6-1 and TRBJ2-2; possibly TRBD2 for D (5 bases). Trimming pared 6 bases from V and 2 bases from J, leaving 10 bases between. Germline values: CDR1 MNHNS, CDR2 SASEGT. There are 14 residues in the CDR3. CDR3 DNA sequence: TGTGCCAGCAGGTGGAGCGGCAACACCGGGGAGCTGTTTTTT. It specifies CASRWSGNTGELFF.

This clonotype was seen many times. CDR3 region: CASSSTGGETQYF. Written as DNA, the CDR3 is TGTGCCAGCAGCAGTACAGGGGGAGAGACCCAGTACTTC. The V and J genes are TRBV5-4 and TRBJ2-5, with 8 bases matching TRBD1. Germline values: CDR1 SGHNT, CDR2 YYREEE (reference sequence). This CDR3 comprises 13 residues. J was trimmed by 4 bases and V by 4 bases; bases with no gene match: 3.

This clonotype was observed a few times. The rearrangement uses TRBV7-3 and TRBJ1-3, with D perhaps matching TRBD1 (6 bases). The length of the CDR3 is 13 residues. Trimming took off 6 bases at V and 4 bases at J, with 10 bases between the two ends. Germline-derived CDR1 and CDR2 are SGHTA and FQGTGA. CDR3 amino acids: CASSTGSGNTIYF. As DNA, the CDR3 is TGTGCCAGCAGTACAGGGTCCGGAAACACCATATATTTT.

This clonotype was seen many times. This chain joins TRBV5-6 and TRBJ2-1; possibly TRBD1 for D (6 bases). V was pared by 4 bases and J by 4 bases, with 15 bases between. The germline CDR1 and CDR2 sequences are SGHDT and YYEEEE. This CDR3 contains 15 residues. The CDR3 bases are TGTGCCAGCAGCCCCGCCGGGACACCATACAATGAGCAGTTCTTC. Translated: CASSPAGTPYNEQFF.

The V and J genes are TRBV5-4 and TRBJ1-2; D is uncertain. This CDR3 is 15 amino acids long. The V end was cut by 1 base, the J end by 1 base, with 11 bases between. CDR1 is SGHNT and CDR2 is YYREEE in the germline V gene (reference sequence). The CDR3 DNA sequence: TGTGCCAGCAGCTTGAGAGACGCCTATAACTATGGCTACACCTTC. Protein sequence: CASSLRDAYNYGYTF.

The chain recombines TRBV19 with TRBJ1-6; the D is unclear. This CDR3 is 16 amino acids long. V gave up 2 bases and J gave up 0 bases, with 8 bases separating them. Germline-derived CDR1 and CDR2 are LNHDA and SQIVND (reference sequence). This chain's CDR3 is CASSILGSSYNSPLHF. CDR3 nucleotide sequence: TGTGCCAGTAGTATACTGGGAAGCTCCTATAATTCACCCCTCCACTTT. Based on the CDR3 plus reference TRBV19 and TRBJ1-6, the full variable domain is DGGITQSPKYLFRKEGQNVTLSCEQNLNHDAMYWYRQDPGQGLRLIYYSQIVNDFQKGDIAEGYSVSREKKESFPLTVTSAQKNPTAFYLCASSILGSSYNSPLHFGNGTRLTVT.

This clonotype was seen many times. This chain links TRBV29-1 with TRBJ1-1; the D gene is possibly TRBD1 (6 bases). Germline-derived CDR1 and CDR2 are SQVTM and ANQGSEA. The CDR3 runs 13 residues. Trimming shortened V by 7 bases and J by 3 bases, and 15 bases separated the two germline ends. The CDR3 DNA sequence: TGCAGCGCCGTCAGGGGAAGAGACACTGAAGCTTTCTTT. It codes for CSAVRGRDTEAFF. The full variable domain, completed using reference TRBV29-1 and TRBJ1-1, is SAVISQKPSRDICQRGTSLTIQCQVDSQVTMMFWYRQQPGQSLTLIATANQGSEATYESGFVIDKFPISRPNLTFSTLTVSNMSPEDSSIYLCSAVRGRDTEAFFGQGTRLTVV.

This clonotype was detected many times. This chain links TRBV12-3 or TRBV12-4 with TRBJ2-7, with D uncertain. The CDR3 contains 15 residues. The V end was cut by 2 bases, the J end by 6 bases, with 17 bases between. The CDR3 loop reads CASSLWGPNGVEQYF. As DNA, the CDR3 is TGTGCCAGCAGTTTATGGGGTCCTAATGGGGTCGAGCAGTACTTC.

This clonotype has a handful of counts. The V and J genes are TRBV6-5 and TRBJ1-5, with D hard to call. The CDR3 runs 14 residues. Between the trimmed V and J ends, which lost 6 bases and 6 bases, there was a span of 15 bases. Germline V gene lookup returns CDR1 MNHEY and CDR2 SVGAGI. The DNA for the CDR3 is TGTGCCAGCAGCTCCAATGTGTTAGGTCAGCCCCAGCATTTT. It specifies CASSSNVLGQPQHF.

This clonotype was counted at least ten times. The chain recombines TRBV6-5 with TRBJ1-5; D is ambiguous. V was shortened by 5 bases and J by 3 bases, with 14 bases between the two germline ends. Per the germline V gene, CDR1 is MNHEY and CDR2 is SVGAGI. The CDR3 consists of 15 residues. CDR3 sequence: CASSPYEGPNQPQHF. For the CDR3, the DNA is TGTGCCAGCAGTCCCTATGAAGGGCCCAATCAGCCCCAGCATTTT.

This clonotype was observed at least ten times. The gene calls are TRBV12-3 or TRBV12-4 and TRBJ1-4; D might be TRBD1 (5 bases). Between the trimmed V and J ends, which lost 3 bases and 4 bases, there was a span of 12 bases. This CDR3 comprises 15 residues. CDR3: CASSFTRTSNEKLFF. CDR3 DNA sequence: TGTGCCAGCAGTTTTACCCGGACAAGTAATGAAAAACTGTTTTTT.

A few counts support this clonotype. J is TRBJ2-7 and V is TRBV6-5; D is possibly TRBD1 (5 bases). The CDR3 is 13 amino acids. Germline-derived CDR1 and CDR2 are MNHEY and SVGAGI. Trimming stripped 2 bases from V and 3 bases from J, with 8 bases between. The CDR3 loop reads CASSYRQGYEQYF. CDR3 nucleotides: TGTGCCAGCAGTTACAGGCAGGGCTACGAGCAGTACTTC.

This clonotype was seen repeatedly, ten times or more. The chain recombines TRBV11-2 with TRBJ2-3; weak D call: TRBD2 (6 bases). Per the germline V gene, CDR1 is SGHAT and CDR2 is FQNNGV. Deletions cut 6 bases from V and 3 bases from J, with 19 bases between. The CDR3 totals 16 residues. This CDR3 is CASRLFRDSYTDTQYF. DNA of the CDR3: TGTGCCAGCAGACTTTTCCGGGACTCATATACAGATACGCAGTATTTT.

This clonotype has ten or more counts. J is TRBJ2-1 and V is TRBV11-3; no clear D. Looked up from germline, CDR1 is SGHNT and CDR2 is YENEEA. The length of the CDR3 is 13 residues. Deletions cut 1 base from V and 6 bases from J, with 7 bases between. The DNA for the CDR3 is TGTGCCAGCAGCTTAGGGCCCTCCAATGAGCAGTTCTTC. It specifies CASSLGPSNEQFF.

This chain links TRBV15 with TRBJ1-2; D may be TRBD1 (5 bases). Trimming took off 2 bases at V and 2 bases at J, with 9 bases between the two ends. The CDR3 has 14 amino acids. In germline, CDR1 is LNHNV, CDR2 YYDKDF (reference sequence). Written as DNA, the CDR3 is TGTGCCACCAGCAGATCGGGGGAGAACTATGGCTACACCTTC. It encodes CATSRSGENYGYTF.

This clonotype was picked up many times. The limits of the CDR3 on the DNA are not certain, so only TCRdb's listed CDR3 is given. The genes are TRBV24-1 and TRBJ2-7; the D call in the table, TRBD2, was not verified against the DNA. Counting both end residues, the CDR3 totals 13 amino acids. The germline V gene encodes CDR1 KGHDR and CDR2 SFDVKD. CDR3 sequence: CATSVPGGNEQYF.

This clonotype came up a few times. V and J are TRBV20-1 and TRBJ1-1; D is possibly TRBD1 (5 bases). Per the germline V gene, CDR1 is DFQATT and CDR2 is SNEGSKA (reference sequence). The CDR3 runs 15 residues. Trimming removed 0 bases from V and 1 base from J, with 12 bases in between. CDR3 coding DNA: TGCAGTGCTAGAGACCCCGCAGGGACGAACACTGAAGCTTTCTTT. Translation gives CSARDPAGTNTEAFF.

The rearrangement links TRBV6-2 or TRBV6-3 to TRBJ2-7; a possible D gene is TRBD2 (5 bases). In germline, CDR1 is MNHEY, CDR2 SVGEGT. Trimming took 2 bases from V and 3 from J, leaving 11 bases between them. The CDR3 runs to 14 residues. The CDR3 bases are TGTGCCAGCAGTTACCCCGGAGGAGACTACGAGCAGTACTTC. It is translated as CASSYPGGDYEQYF.

This chain links TRBV20-1 with TRBJ2-1, with 14 bases aligning to TRBD2. The CDR3 extends over 17 amino acids. With V trimmed by 1 base and J by 6 bases, 8 bases remained unmatched. The germline gives CDR1 DFQATT, CDR2 SNEGSKA (reference sequence). The CDR3 loop reads CSARGGLAGGRSNEQFF. The CDR3 DNA reads as TGCAGTGCTAGAGGAGGACTAGCGGGAGGCCGCTCCAATGAGCAGTTCTTC.

CDR3 coding DNA: TGTGCCAGCAGCCGGGCCCTTCACAGTAACGAGCAGTACTTC. As protein: CASSRALHSNEQYF. J is TRBJ2-7 and V is TRBV28; unclear D gene. V was cut by 6 bases and J by 5 bases, with 17 bases left in between. CDR3 length equals 14 residues. Germline CDR1 is MDHEN and CDR2 is SYDVKM.

In its sample, this clonotype was seen many times. The chain couples TRBV10-3 to TRBJ2-3; either TRBD1 or TRBD2 may supply D (6 bases each). V was clipped by 7 bases and J by 8 bases, with 16 bases between them. Germline V lookup: CDR1 ENHRY, CDR2 SYGVKD. This CDR3 spans 13 amino acids. This chain's CDR3 is CAITGPGAGTQYF. CDR3 DNA sequence: TGTGCCATCACCGGTCCGGGGGCTGGTACGCAGTATTTT.

This chain connects TRBV9 to TRBJ1-3; D not certain. With 0 bases removed from V and 0 bases from J, the gap between germline ends came to 7 bases. Per germline, CDR1 SGDLS and CDR2 YYNGEE. The CDR3 totals 15 residues. The CDR3 spells CASSVDSVSGNTIYF. The CDR3 nucleotides are TGTGCCAGCAGCGTAGATTCCGTCTCTGGAAACACCATATATTTT. The whole variable domain, remainder taken from reference TRBV9 and TRBJ1-3, is DSGVTQTPKHLITATGQRVTLRCSPRSGDLSVYWYQQSLDQGLQFLIQYYNGEERAKGNILERFSAQQFPDLHSELNLSSLELGDSALYFCASSVDSVSGNTIYFGEGSWLTVV.

This clonotype occurred many times. The CDR3 coding sequence is TGTGCCAGCAGCTTTTGGGGGCGCGGAACTGAAGCTTTCTTT. Its translation is CASSFWGRGTEAFF. The rearrangement links TRBV7-2 to TRBJ1-1, with D perhaps TRBD1 (6 bases). Per the germline V gene, CDR1 is SGHTA and CDR2 is FQGNSA. V was cut by 3 bases and J by 5 bases, with 13 bases left in between. This CDR3 has 14 residues.

This clonotype was counted at least ten times. This chain uses TRBV7-8 with TRBJ1-6, with a tentative D call TRBD1 (5 bases). Trimming cost V 5 bases and J 8 bases, with 13 bases left between them. Germline CDR1 is SGHVS and CDR2 is FQNEAQ. This CDR3 contains 14 residues. DNA of the CDR3: TGTGCCAGCAGCCCGACAGAGGGGTATTCACCCCTCCACTTT. Its translation: CASSPTEGYSPLHF.

Sample share makes this clonotype medium-sized. The chain combines TRBV5-1 with TRBJ2-6; D uncertain. This CDR3 spans 18 amino acids. In germline, CDR1 is SGHRS, CDR2 YFSETQ. Deletions cut 0 bases from V and 0 bases from J, with 13 bases between. CDR3 sequence (DNA): TGCGCCAGCAGCTTGGTCCTCGGTCCCAGCTCTGGGGCCAACGTCCTGACTTTC. Its protein is CASSLVLGPSSGANVLTF.

The V and J genes are TRBV28 and TRBJ2-3; 7 nucleotides agree with TRBD2. V dropped 2 bases and J dropped 6; count of bases not matched to a gene: 8. The CDR3 is 15 residues long. Germline CDR1 and CDR2: MDHEN and SYDVKM. The CDR3 DNA sequence: TGTGCCAGCAGTTTACACGGGAGGCCTACGGATACGCAGTATTTT. As protein: CASSLHGRPTDTQYF.

This clonotype appeared a few times. V is TRBV30 and J is TRBJ2-3; D unclear. The CDR3 has 17 residues. CDR1 is GTSNPN, CDR2 SVGIG, per germline (reference sequence). V lost 5 bases and J lost 1, with 22 bases in between. The CDR3 nucleotides are TGTGCCTGGGCGAGGCCGTGGAGTCTCGTGGGCACAGATACGCAGTATTTT. Its protein product is CAWARPWSLVGTDTQYF.